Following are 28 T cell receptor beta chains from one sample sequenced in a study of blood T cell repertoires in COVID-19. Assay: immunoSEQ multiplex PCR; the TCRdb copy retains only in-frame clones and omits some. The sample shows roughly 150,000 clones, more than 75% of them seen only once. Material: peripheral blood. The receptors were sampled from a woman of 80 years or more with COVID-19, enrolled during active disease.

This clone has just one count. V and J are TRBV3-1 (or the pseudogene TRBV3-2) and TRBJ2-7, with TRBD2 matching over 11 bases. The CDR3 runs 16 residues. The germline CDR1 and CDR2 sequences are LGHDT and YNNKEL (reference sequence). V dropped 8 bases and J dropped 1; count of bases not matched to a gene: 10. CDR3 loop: CASGILAGGTSYEQYF. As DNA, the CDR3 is TGTGCCAGCGGGATCCTAGCGGGAGGTACTTCCTACGAGCAGTACTTC.

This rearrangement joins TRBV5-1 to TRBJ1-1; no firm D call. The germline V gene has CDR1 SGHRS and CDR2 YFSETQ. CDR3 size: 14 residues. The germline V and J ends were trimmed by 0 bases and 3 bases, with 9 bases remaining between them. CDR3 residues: CASSLEGSDTEAFF. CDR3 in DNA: TGCGCCAGCAGCTTGGAAGGGAGTGACACTGAAGCTTTCTTT. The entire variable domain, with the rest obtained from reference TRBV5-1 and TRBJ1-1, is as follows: KAGVTQTPRYLIKTRGQQVTLSCSPISGHRSVSWYQQTPGQGLQFLFEYFSETQRNKGNFPGRFSGRQFSNSRSEMNVSTLELGDSALYLCASSLEGSDTEAFFGQGTRLTVV.

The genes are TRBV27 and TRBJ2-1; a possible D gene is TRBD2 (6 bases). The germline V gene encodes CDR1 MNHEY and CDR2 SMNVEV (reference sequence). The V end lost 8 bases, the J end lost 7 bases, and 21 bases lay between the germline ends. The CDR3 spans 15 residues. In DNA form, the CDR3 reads TGTGCCAGCGGACCACTAGCCAGCTTCGGAAATGAGCAGTTCTTC. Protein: CASGPLASFGNEQFF.

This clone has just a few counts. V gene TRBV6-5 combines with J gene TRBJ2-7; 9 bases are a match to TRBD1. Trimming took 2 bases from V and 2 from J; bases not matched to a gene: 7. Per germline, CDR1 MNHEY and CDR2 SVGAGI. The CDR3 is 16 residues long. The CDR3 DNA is TGTGCCAGCAGTTACATCGGACAGGGGCTCGCCTACGAGCAGTACTTC. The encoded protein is CASSYIGQGLAYEQYF.

The CDR3 coding sequence is TGTGCCAGCAGCTTTTCAGGGGTGAACACTGAAGCTTTCTTT. Its translation: CASSFSGVNTEAFF. The chain recombines TRBV5-6 with TRBJ1-1, with a tentative D call TRBD1 (6 bases). The germline V gene encodes CDR1 SGHDT and CDR2 YYEEEE. The CDR3 loop spans 14 amino acids. The V and J ends lost 2 bases and 0 bases respectively, with 8 bases between them.

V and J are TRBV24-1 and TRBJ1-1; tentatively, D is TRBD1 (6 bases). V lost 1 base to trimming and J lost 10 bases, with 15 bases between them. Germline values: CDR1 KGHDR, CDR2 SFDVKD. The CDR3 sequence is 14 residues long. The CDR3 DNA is TGTGCCACCAGTGATTTCGGTTACAGGGACGGAGCTTTCTTT. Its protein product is CATSDFGYRDGAFF.

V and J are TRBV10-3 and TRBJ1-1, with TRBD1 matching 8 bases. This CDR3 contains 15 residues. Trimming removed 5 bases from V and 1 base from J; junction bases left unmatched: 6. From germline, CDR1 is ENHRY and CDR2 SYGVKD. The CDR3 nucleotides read TGTGCCATCAGTACTGGAGGACAGGGGAACACTGAAGCTTTCTTT. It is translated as CAISTGGQGNTEAFF.

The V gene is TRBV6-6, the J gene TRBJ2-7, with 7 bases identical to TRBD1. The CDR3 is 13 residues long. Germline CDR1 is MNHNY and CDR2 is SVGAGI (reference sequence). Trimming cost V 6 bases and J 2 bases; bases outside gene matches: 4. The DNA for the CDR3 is TGTGCCAGCAGCCGTACAGGGGCCTACGAGCAGTACTTC. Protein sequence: CASSRTGAYEQYF.

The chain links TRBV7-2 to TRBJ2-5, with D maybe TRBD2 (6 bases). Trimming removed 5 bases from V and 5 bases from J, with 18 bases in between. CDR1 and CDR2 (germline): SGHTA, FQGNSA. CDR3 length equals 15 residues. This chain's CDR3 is CASSLWTNPPETQYF. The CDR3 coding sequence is TGTGCCAGCAGCCTTTGGACTAACCCACCGGAGACCCAGTACTTC.

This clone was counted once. The CDR3, as DNA: TGTGCCAGCAGTGGTGGAGGGGCTAGTTCCTACGAGCAGTACTTC. Protein sequence: CASSGGGASSYEQYF. The chain combines TRBV28 with TRBJ2-7, with D possibly TRBD2 on 6 matching bases. Germline assignment: CDR1 MDHEN and CDR2 SYDVKM. The V gene lost 5 bases and the J gene lost 1 base, with 15 bases spanning the gap. The CDR3 has 15 amino acids.

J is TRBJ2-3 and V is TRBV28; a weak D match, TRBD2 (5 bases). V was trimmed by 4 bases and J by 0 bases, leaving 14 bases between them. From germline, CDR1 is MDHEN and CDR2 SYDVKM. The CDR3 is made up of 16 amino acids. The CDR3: CASSWLLGGSTDTQYF. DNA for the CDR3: TGTGCCAGCAGTTGGCTGCTGGGCGGGAGCACAGATACGCAGTATTTT.

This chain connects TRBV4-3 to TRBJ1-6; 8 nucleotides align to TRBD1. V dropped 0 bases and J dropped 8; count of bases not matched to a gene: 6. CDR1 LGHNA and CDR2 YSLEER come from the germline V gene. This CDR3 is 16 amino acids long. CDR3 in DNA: TGCGCCAGCAGCCAAGACCGGACAGGGCTGGATTCACCCCTCCACTTT. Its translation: CASSQDRTGLDSPLHF.

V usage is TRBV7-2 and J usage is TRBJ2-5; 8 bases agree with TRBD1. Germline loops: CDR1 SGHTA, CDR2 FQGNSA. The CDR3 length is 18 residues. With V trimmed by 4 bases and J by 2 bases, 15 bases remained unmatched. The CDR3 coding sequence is TGTGCCAGCAGCTCCCGAACGACTATACAGGGGGGTCAAGAGACCCAGTACTTC. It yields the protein CASSSRTTIQGGQETQYF. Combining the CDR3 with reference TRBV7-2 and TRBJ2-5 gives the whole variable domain GAGVSQSPSNKVTEKGKDVELRCDPISGHTALYWYRQSLGQGLEFLIYFQGNSAPDKSGLPSDRFSAERTGGSVSTLTIQRTQQEDSAVYLCASSSRTTIQGGQETQYFGPGTRLLVL.

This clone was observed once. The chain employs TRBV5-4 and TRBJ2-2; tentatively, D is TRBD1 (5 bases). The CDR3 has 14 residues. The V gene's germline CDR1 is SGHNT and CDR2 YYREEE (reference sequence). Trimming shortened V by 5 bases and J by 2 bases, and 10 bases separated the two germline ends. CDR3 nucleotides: TGTGCCAGCAGACAGGATTTCAACACCGGGGAGCTGTTTTTT. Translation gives CASRQDFNTGELFF.

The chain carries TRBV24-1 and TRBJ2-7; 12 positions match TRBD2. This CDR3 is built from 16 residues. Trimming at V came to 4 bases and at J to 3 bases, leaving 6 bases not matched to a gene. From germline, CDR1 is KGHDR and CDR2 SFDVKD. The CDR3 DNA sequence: TGTGCCACCAGTGACAGCGGACTAGCGGGAAACTACGAGCAGTACTTC. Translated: CATSDSGLAGNYEQYF.

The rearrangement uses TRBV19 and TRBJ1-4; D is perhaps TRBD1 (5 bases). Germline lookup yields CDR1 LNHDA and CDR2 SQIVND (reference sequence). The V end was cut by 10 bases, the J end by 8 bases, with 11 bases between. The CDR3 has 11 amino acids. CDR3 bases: TGTGCCACCAACGGGGGGGAAAAACTGTTTTTT. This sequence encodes CATNGGEKLFF.

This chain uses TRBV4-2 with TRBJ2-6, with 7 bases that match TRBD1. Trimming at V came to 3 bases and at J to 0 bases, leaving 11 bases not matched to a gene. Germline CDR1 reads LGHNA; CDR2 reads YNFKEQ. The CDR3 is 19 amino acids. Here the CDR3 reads CASSQGEDRPLSGANVLTF. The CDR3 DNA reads TGTGCCAGCAGCCAGGGAGAGGACAGGCCCCTCTCTGGGGCCAACGTCCTGACTTTC.

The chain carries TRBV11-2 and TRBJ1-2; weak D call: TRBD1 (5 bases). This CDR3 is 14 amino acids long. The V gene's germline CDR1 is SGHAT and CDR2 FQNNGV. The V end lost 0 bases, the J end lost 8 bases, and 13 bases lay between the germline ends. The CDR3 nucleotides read TGTGCCAGCAGCTTAGAGGGGGGATCTGGAGGCTACACCTTC. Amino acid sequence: CASSLEGGSGGYTF.

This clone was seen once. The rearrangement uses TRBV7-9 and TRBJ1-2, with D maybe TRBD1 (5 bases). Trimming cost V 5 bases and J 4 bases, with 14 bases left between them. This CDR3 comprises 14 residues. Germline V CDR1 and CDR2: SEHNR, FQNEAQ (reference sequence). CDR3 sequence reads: CASSPGRGLYGYTF. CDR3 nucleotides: TGTGCCAGCAGCCCGGGGAGGGGACTCTATGGCTACACCTTC.

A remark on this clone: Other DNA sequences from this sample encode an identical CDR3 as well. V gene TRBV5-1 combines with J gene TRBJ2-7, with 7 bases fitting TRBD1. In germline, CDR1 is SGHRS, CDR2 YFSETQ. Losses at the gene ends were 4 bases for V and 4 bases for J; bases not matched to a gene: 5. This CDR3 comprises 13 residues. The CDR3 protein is CASSLDREYEQYF. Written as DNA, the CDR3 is TGCGCCAGCAGCCTTGACAGGGAATACGAGCAGTACTTC. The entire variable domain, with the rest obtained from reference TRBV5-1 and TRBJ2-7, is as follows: KAGVTQTPRYLIKTRGQQVTLSCSPISGHRSVSWYQQTPGQGLQFLFEYFSETQRNKGNFPGRFSGRQFSNSRSEMNVSTLELGDSALYLCASSLDREYEQYFGPGTRLTVT.

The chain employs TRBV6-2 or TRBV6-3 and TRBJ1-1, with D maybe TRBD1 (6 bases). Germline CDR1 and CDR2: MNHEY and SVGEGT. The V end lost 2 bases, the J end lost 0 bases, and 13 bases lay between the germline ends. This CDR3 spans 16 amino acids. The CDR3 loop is CASSYIPTGLNTEAFF. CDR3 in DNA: TGTGCCAGCAGTTACATCCCGACAGGATTGAACACTGAAGCTTTCTTT.

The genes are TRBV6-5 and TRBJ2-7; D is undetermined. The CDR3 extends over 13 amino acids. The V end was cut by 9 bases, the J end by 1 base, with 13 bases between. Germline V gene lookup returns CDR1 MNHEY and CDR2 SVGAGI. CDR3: CASTPKMSYEQYF. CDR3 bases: TGTGCCAGTACTCCCAAGATGTCCTACGAGCAGTACTTC.

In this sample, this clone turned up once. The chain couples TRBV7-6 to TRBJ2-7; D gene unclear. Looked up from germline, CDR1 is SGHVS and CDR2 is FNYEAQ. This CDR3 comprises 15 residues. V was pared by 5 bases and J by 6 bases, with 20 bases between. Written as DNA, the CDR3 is TGTGCCAGCAGCGAAGATCGGGTCCCCTCGCGCGAGCAGTACTTC. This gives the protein CASSEDRVPSREQYF.

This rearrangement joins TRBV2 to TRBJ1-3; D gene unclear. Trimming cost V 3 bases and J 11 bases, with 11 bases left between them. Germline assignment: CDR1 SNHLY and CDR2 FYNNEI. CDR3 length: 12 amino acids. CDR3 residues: CASSDGLGPIYF. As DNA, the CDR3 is TGTGCCAGCAGTGATGGGCTGGGTCCCATATATTTT.

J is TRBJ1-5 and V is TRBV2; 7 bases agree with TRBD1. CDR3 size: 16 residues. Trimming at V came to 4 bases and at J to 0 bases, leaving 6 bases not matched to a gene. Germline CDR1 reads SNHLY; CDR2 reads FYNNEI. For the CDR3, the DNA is TGTGCCAGCAGTGGAGGGACAGCCGATAGCAATCAGCCCCAGCATTTT. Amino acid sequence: CASSGGTADSNQPQHF.

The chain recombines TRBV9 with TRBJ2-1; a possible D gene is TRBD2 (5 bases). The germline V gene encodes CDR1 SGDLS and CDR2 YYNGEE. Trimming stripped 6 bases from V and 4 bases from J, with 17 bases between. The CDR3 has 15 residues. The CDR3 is CASTYAGAPYNEQFF. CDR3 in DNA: TGTGCCAGCACCTACGCGGGCGCCCCTTACAATGAGCAGTTCTTC. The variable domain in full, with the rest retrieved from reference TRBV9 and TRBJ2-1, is DSGVTQTPKHLITATGQRVTLRCSPRSGDLSVYWYQQSLDQGLQFLIQYYNGEERAKGNILERFSAQQFPDLHSELNLSSLELGDSALYFCASTYAGAPYNEQFFGPGTRLTVL.

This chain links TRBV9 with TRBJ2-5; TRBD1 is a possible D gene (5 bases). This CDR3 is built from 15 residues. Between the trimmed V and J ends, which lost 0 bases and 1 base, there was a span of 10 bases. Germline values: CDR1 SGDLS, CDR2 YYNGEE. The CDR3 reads CASSVGGAVQETQYF. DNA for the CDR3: TGTGCCAGCAGCGTAGGTGGGGCTGTCCAAGAGACCCAGTACTTC.

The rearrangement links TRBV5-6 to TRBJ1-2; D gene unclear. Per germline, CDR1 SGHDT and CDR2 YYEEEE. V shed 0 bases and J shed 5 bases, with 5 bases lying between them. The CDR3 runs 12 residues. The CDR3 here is CASSLAGYGYTF. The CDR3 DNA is TGTGCCAGCAGCTTGGCCGGGTATGGCTACACCTTC. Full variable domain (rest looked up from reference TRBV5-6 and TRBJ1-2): DAGVTQSPTHLIKTRGQQVTLRCSPKSGHDTVSWYQQALGQGPQFIFQYYEEEERQRGNFPDRFSGHQFPNYSSELNVNALLLGDSALYLCASSLAGYGYTFGSGTRLTVV.